This TCR beta chain was found in a study of blood T cell repertoires in COVID-19. Turning to the study itself: Material from acute and convalescent COVID-19 was sourced from the United States, Italy and Spain.

The germline V and J ends were trimmed by 0 bases and 7 bases, with 4 bases remaining between them. This CDR3 has 12 amino acids. Germline values: CDR1 SGDLS, CDR2 YYNGEE. Enrolled through a virtual design, the participants were between 18 and 89 years of age and came from about two dozen US areas. Clinical history as reported by participants underpinned cohort assignment. Libraries were prepared by immunoSEQ multiplex PCR; TCRdb keeps only in-frame clonotypes and omits some of them. Among 300,000 to 450,000 clones, over 75% were seen once, and the ten largest hold 1.3%. The chain couples TRBV9 to TRBJ2-2; D is unclear. Input material: PBMCs or T cells enriched from blood (not recorded which). The source is a man in his thirties or forties who had recovered from COVID-19. CDR3 DNA sequence: TGTGCCAGCAGCGTAGTATACGGGGAGCTGTTTTTT. This encodes CASSVVYGELFF.